The 22 T cell receptor beta chains listed next were all sequenced from one sample in a study of PD-1 blockade in mismatch repair-deficient tumors. Sequencing used immunoSEQ multiplex PCR; TCRdb keeps in-frame clones, though not all of them. The table shows 40,000 to 60,000 clones, with around 80% occurring only once. Sequenced material: peripheral blood, taken 4 weeks after starting pembrolizumab. Receptor source: an adult with mismatch repair-deficient cancer.

CDR3 nucleotide sequence: TGTGCCAGCAGCTTTTTTGGGTTCTCGGGCGGGCTCCAGATCTCAGATACGCAGTATTTT. Its translation: CASSFFGFSGGLQISDTQYF. The rearrangement uses TRBV7-3 and TRBJ2-3; D is possibly TRBD2 (5 bases). The CDR3 runs to 20 residues. The germline V gene has CDR1 SGHTA and CDR2 FQGTGA. V dropped 3 bases and J dropped 4 bases, with 29 bases sitting between them.

The chain joins TRBV5-6 to TRBJ2-1; 10 bases align to TRBD2. Germline assignment: CDR1 SGHDT and CDR2 YYEEEE. This CDR3 region has 17 residues. With 4 bases clipped from V and 6 bases from J, the junction kept 13 bases outside the gene matches. The CDR3 DNA reads TGTGCCAGCAGCCCCTCAGGGAAGCGGGAGGGCCCCAATGAGCAGTTCTTC. This sequence encodes CASSPSGKREGPNEQFF.

Concerning this clone itself: An end of the junction does not agree with germline; a read error may underlie this. The rearrangement links TRBV18 to TRBJ2-1, with no clear D. The CDR3 is made up of 14 amino acids. Germline V gene data show CDR1 as KGHSH and CDR2 as LQKENI. Here the CDR3 reads CASSPSGSDNEQFF. CDR3 coding DNA: TGTGCCAGCTCACCGTCGGGCTCCGACAATGAGCAGTTCTTC.

This chain connects TRBV7-3 to TRBJ2-1, with a possible D match to TRBD2 (5 bases). Trimming shortened V by 0 bases and J by 2 bases, and 17 bases separated the two germline ends. The CDR3 has 18 residues. CDR1 is SGHTA, CDR2 FQGTGA, per germline. CDR3 in amino acids: CASSLTSGALGPYNEQFF. CDR3 nucleotide sequence: TGTGCCAGCAGCTTAACGAGCGGAGCGTTAGGCCCCTACAATGAGCAGTTCTTC.

This chain connects TRBV2 to TRBJ2-2; 7 bases line up with TRBD2. CDR1 and CDR2 (germline): SNHLY, FYNNEI. The CDR3 covers 15 residues. V was pared by 6 bases and J by 2 bases, with 6 bases of the junction left unmatched. This CDR3 reads CASRASGGNTGELFF. The CDR3 DNA follows: TGTGCCAGCAGGGCCTCGGGGGGAAACACCGGGGAGCTGTTTTTT.

The rearrangement joins TRBV11-3 to TRBJ2-1; 7 bases are shared with TRBD2. Germline values: CDR1 SGHNT, CDR2 YENEEA. With V trimmed by 3 bases and J by 3 bases, 5 bases remained unmatched. CDR3 length: 15 amino acids. The CDR3 nucleotides are TGTGCCAGCAGCTTGGGGCGGGGGAACTACAATGAGCAGTTCTTC. This encodes CASSLGRGNYNEQFF.

Here the CDR3 reads CASRGWVNTEAFF. CDR3 nucleotide sequence: TGTGCCAGCAGGGGCTGGGTGAACACTGAAGCTTTCTTT. The chain is built from TRBV6-5 and TRBJ1-1; no clear D. The ends were cut back, 6 bases at V and 0 bases at J, with 8 bases in the middle. The CDR3 extends over 13 amino acids. Germline-derived CDR1 and CDR2 are MNHEY and SVGAGI.

This clone was counted a few times. The genes are TRBV4-2 and TRBJ1-2; 7 bases align to TRBD1. V lost 4 bases to trimming and J lost 0 bases; unmatched junction nucleotides: 5. The CDR3 runs 15 residues. Germline CDR1 and CDR2: LGHNA and YNFKEQ. Written as DNA, the CDR3 is TGTGCCAGCAGCCTGGTGGACAGGACTAACTATGGCTACACCTTC. This gives the protein CASSLVDRTNYGYTF.

V gene TRBV11-2 combines with J gene TRBJ1-5, with D unclear. The CDR3 totals 14 residues. Germline V CDR1 and CDR2: SGHAT, FQNNGV. Trimming took 5 bases from V and 5 from J, leaving 13 bases between them. The CDR3 here is CASSRRGRDQPQHF. The CDR3 DNA reads as TGTGCCAGCAGCAGACGAGGACGGGATCAGCCCCAGCATTTT.

The chain joins TRBV9 to TRBJ2-7; 11 bases fit TRBD2. J was trimmed by 4 bases and V by 3 bases; bases with no gene match: 6. The CDR3 spans 15 residues. CDR1 is SGDLS and CDR2 is YYNGEE in the germline V gene. As DNA, the CDR3 is TGTGCCAGCAGCGCCACTAGCGGGAGTGGTTACGAGCAGTACTTC. This encodes CASSATSGSGYEQYF.

V and J are TRBV9 and TRBJ1-4; weak D call: TRBD1 (5 bases). CDR3 length: 15 amino acids. CDR1 and CDR2 from the germline V gene are SGDLS and YYNGEE. V lost 3 bases and J 4 bases, leaving 13 bases between the germline ends. CDR3 sequence reads: CASSALGAGNEKLFF. Here the CDR3 DNA reads TGTGCCAGCAGCGCTCTCGGGGCGGGTAATGAAAAACTGTTTTTT. Together with reference TRBV9 and TRBJ1-4, the CDR3 gives the full variable domain: DSGVTQTPKHLITATGQRVTLRCSPRSGDLSVYWYQQSLDQGLQFLIQYYNGEERAKGNILERFSAQQFPDLHSELNLSSLELGDSALYFCASSALGAGNEKLFFGSGTQLSVL.

This chain links TRBV20-1 with TRBJ1-1; D unresolved. The CDR3 contains 10 residues. Germline V gene sequence: CDR1 DFQATT, CDR2 SNEGSKA (reference sequence). Trimming removed 3 bases at V and 10 bases at J, with 9 bases between. CDR3 protein: CSASEGIAFF. The CDR3 DNA follows: TGCAGTGCTAGCGAGGGTATAGCTTTCTTT.

The chain joins TRBV10-2 to TRBJ2-7; the D is unclear. The CDR3 consists of 14 residues. The germline gives CDR1 WSHSY, CDR2 SAAADI. With 5 bases removed from V and 0 bases from J, the gap between germline ends came to 11 bases. The DNA of the CDR3 is TGCGCCAGCAGTCAACCCCAACCCTCCTACGAGCAGTACTTC. Encoded protein: CASSQPQPSYEQYF.

The rearrangement joins TRBV18 to TRBJ2-7; D unresolved. Germline-derived CDR1 and CDR2 are KGHSH and LQKENI. V lost 1 base, J lost 7 bases, and 11 bases lay in between. CDR3 length: 13 amino acids. CDR3 bases: TGTGCCAGCTCACCACAGAACCTTGGAGAGCAGTACTTC. This translates into CASSPQNLGEQYF. Together with reference TRBV18 and TRBJ2-7, the CDR3 gives the full variable domain: NAGVMQNPRHLVRRRGQEARLRCSPMKGHSHVYWYRQLPEEGLKFMVYLQKENIIDESGMPKERFSAEFPKEGPSILRIQQVVRGDSAAYFCASSPQNLGEQYFGPGTRLTVT.

This clone occurred a few times. V is TRBV15 and J is TRBJ2-5, with 7 positions matching TRBD2. The ends lost 2 bases at V and 7 bases at J; junction bases unmatched: 7. Germline lookup yields CDR1 LNHNV and CDR2 YYDKDF (reference sequence). The CDR3 is 14 amino acids. CDR3 sequence: CATSRLLASVTQYF. The CDR3 region has the DNA TGTGCCACCAGCAGACTACTAGCGAGCGTGACCCAGTACTTC. The full variable domain, its missing parts supplied by reference TRBV15 and TRBJ2-5, is DAMVIQNPRYQVTQFGKPVTLSCSQTLNHNVMYWYQQKSSQAPKLLFHYYDKDFNNEADTPDNFQSRRPNTSFCFLDIRSPGLGDTAMYLCATSRLLASVTQYFGPGTRLLVL.

This clone was detected only a few times. The chain carries TRBV7-9 and TRBJ2-6; no clear D. The ends were cut back, 5 bases at V and 0 bases at J, with 11 bases in the middle. The germline CDR1 and CDR2 sequences are SEHNR and FQNEAQ (reference sequence). The CDR3 consists of 16 residues. The CDR3 spells CASSRDGYSGANVLTF. In DNA form, the CDR3 reads TGTGCCAGCAGCCGTGACGGTTACTCTGGGGCCAACGTCCTGACTTTC. The full variable domain, with the rest looked up from reference TRBV7-9 and TRBJ2-6, is DTGVSQNPRHKITKRGQNVTFRCDPISEHNRLYWYRQTLGQGPEFLTYFQNEAQLEKSRLLSDRFSAERPKGSFSTLEIQRTEQGDSAMYLCASSRDGYSGANVLTFGAGSRLTVL.

This clone was observed a handful of times. This sequence joins TRBV29-1 and TRBJ2-7; D possibly corresponds to TRBD1 (5 bases). The CDR3 runs to 12 residues. Trimming cost V 6 bases and J 4 bases, with 13 bases left between them. Germline V CDR1 and CDR2: SQVTM, ANQGSEA. CDR3 DNA sequence: TGCAGCGTCCCCGCAGGGCCGTACGAGCAGTACTTC. Translation gives CSVPAGPYEQYF.

The chain joins TRBV5-6 to TRBJ2-1; no clear D. Trimming took 4 bases from V and 8 from J, leaving 13 bases between them. Germline CDR1 and CDR2: SGHDT and YYEEEE. The CDR3 totals 13 residues. CDR3 protein: CASSRFIADEQFF. In DNA form, the CDR3 reads TGTGCCAGCAGCAGATTCATTGCGGATGAGCAGTTCTTC.

Only a few counts were recorded for this clone. V usage is TRBV2 and J usage is TRBJ2-7; no definite D call. Germline assignment: CDR1 SNHLY and CDR2 FYNNEI. This CDR3 has 14 residues. V dropped 2 bases and J dropped 0 bases, with 8 bases sitting between them. CDR3 bases: TGTGCCAGCAGTGAAACGGTTAGCTCCTACGAGCAGTACTTC. Translation gives CASSETVSSYEQYF.

DNA for the CDR3: TGCAGCGTTGAAGAAGGGACCTCCTATGGCTACACCTTC. Translated: CSVEEGTSYGYTF. The V call is TRBV29-1, the J call TRBJ1-2; TRBD1 is a possible D gene (5 bases). The V gene lost 0 bases and the J gene lost 4 bases, with 9 bases spanning the gap. In germline, CDR1 is SQVTM, CDR2 ANQGSEA. The CDR3 has 13 residues.

This rearrangement joins TRBV7-9 to TRBJ2-1; 11 bases align to TRBD2. This CDR3 contains 14 residues. CDR1 SEHNR and CDR2 FQNEAQ come from the germline V gene (reference sequence). V shed 5 bases, J shed 6 bases, and the junction held 3 bases outside the gene matches. CDR3 in amino acids: CASSVTSGSNEQFF. The CDR3 DNA reads TGTGCCAGCAGCGTCACTAGCGGGAGCAATGAGCAGTTCTTC.

This clone showed up just once. This rearrangement joins TRBV7-9 to TRBJ2-5; possibly TRBD2 for D (5 bases). The CDR3 spans 14 residues. Deletions cut 3 bases from V and 2 bases from J, with 10 bases between. Germline V gives CDR1 SEHNR, CDR2 FQNEAQ (reference sequence). In DNA, the CDR3 is TGTGCCAGCAGCTTGCGGACTGAGCAAGAGACCCAGTACTTC. It encodes CASSLRTEQETQYF.